This T cell receptor (beta chain) was sequenced for a study of human T cells and chemical hapten exposure. Individual cDNA molecules in this library carried unique molecular identifiers. Each CDR3 protein gets one entry after TCRdb re-called the RACE reads with MiXCR. Altogether roughly 380,000 distinct CDR3 sequences are present, 4.5% to 6% being singletons, with the ten largest covering 2.5% to 3%. As for time point: pre-sensitization, week 0. Sample treatment: therapeutic diphenylcyclopropenone sensitization with weekly scalp DPC. Unfractionated whole blood yielded the extracted total RNA. The CDR3 totals 16 residues. Germline-derived CDR1 and CDR2 are SGDLS and YYNGEE. Trimming cost V 0 bases and J 6 bases; bases outside gene matches: 9. This clonotype has only a few counts.

The J gene is TRBJ2-7, the V gene TRBV9; 10 bases match TRBD2. This sequence originates from a woman aged 45-59 years with alopecia areata. Some clones in this sample may be carry-over from other donors' samples. This sample comprised whole blood, obtained in connection with sensitization to the hapten diphenylcyclopropenone (DPC). The CDR3 bases are TGTGCCAGCAGCGTAGCTTTAAGCGGGGGGGCCTCCGAGCAGTACTTC. It codes for CASSVALSGGASEQYF.